These 17 T cell receptor beta chains came from one sample sequenced in a study of regulatory T cells in long-lasting Graves disease. The time point is: newly diagnosed GD, antithyroid drugs for less than 3 months. PBMCs provided the RNA from which the TCR library was made. Building the TCR beta libraries relied on iRepertoire HTBI primers, and CDR3 regions underwent Arm-PCR. TCRdb processed the multiplex PCR reads anew with MiXCR; each CDR3 protein has one entry. The data hold about 430,000 distinct CDR3 sequences, with 15% observed a single time. These data also featured in a second study, about T cells in Graves' hyperthyroidism and ophthalmopathy.

The material was peripheral blood mononuclear cells (PBMCs), obtained at new diagnosis, from a patient treated with antithyroid drugs. The receptors were sampled from a woman between 35 and 50 years old with Graves disease.

In its sample, this clonotype was seen many times. The chain combines TRBV11-2 with TRBJ2-5, with TRBD1 matching 8 bases. The CDR3 runs to 17 residues. Germline V gene data show CDR1 as SGHAT and CDR2 as FQNNGV. The V gene end was trimmed by 1 base and the J gene end by 5 bases; junction bases not matched to a gene: 12. The CDR3 sequence is CASSLGGLQGAGETQYF. CDR3 bases: TGTGCCAGCAGCTTAGGGGGATTGCAGGGGGCCGGGGAGACCCAGTACTTC.

In this sample, this clonotype turned up a few times. V usage is TRBV20-1 and J usage is TRBJ2-7; maybe TRBD2 (5 bases). The CDR3 contains 14 residues. The ends were cut back, 1 base at V and 3 bases at J, with 13 bases in the middle. Germline V gene sequence: CDR1 DFQATT, CDR2 SNEGSKA (reference sequence). The DNA of the CDR3 is TGCAGTGCTAGAGCTTACGGACTGCACTACGAGCAGTACTTC. Its protein is CSARAYGLHYEQYF.

The CDR3 nucleotides read TGTGCCAGCAGTTTATACCAGGGGTTGAGGACTGAAGCTTTCTTT. The encoded protein is CASSLYQGLRTEAFF. The rearrangement uses TRBV28 and TRBJ1-1; tentative D call: TRBD1 (6 bases). The length of the CDR3 is 15 residues. Trimming shortened V by 1 base and J by 5 bases, and 14 bases separated the two germline ends. Looked up from germline, CDR1 is MDHEN and CDR2 is SYDVKM. Full variable domain (remainder filled in from reference TRBV28 and TRBJ1-1): DVKVTQSSRYLVKRTGEKVFLECVQDMDHENMFWYRQDPGLGLRLIYFSYDVKMKEKGDIPEGYSVSREKKERFSLILESASTNQTSMYLCASSLYQGLRTEAFFGQGTRLTVV.

This clonotype has a count of ten or more. The chain couples TRBV11-2 to TRBJ1-6, with 11 bases that match TRBD1. The CDR3 has 21 residues. CDR1 and CDR2 (germline): SGHAT, FQNNGV. Unmatched junction bases numbered 23, after V lost 4 bases and J lost 9 bases. CDR3 nucleotide sequence: TGTGCCAGCAGCTCTATATCCGGGACAGGGGGACCTAGTCGTTCTCGTTCACCCCTCCACTTT. Residues: CASSSISGTGGPSRSRSPLHF.

CDR3 in DNA: TGTGCCAGCCGGGACAGGGGGGTCTACGAGCAGTACTTC. Encoded protein: CASRDRGVYEQYF. J is TRBJ2-7 and V is TRBV28; 11 bases agree with TRBD1. V lost 8 bases and J lost 3; bases outside the gene matches: 3. There are 13 residues in the CDR3. The germline CDR1 and CDR2 sequences are MDHEN and SYDVKM.

At least ten counts were recorded for this clonotype. This chain uses TRBV19 with TRBJ2-7, with 9 bases identical to TRBD1. V was clipped by 7 bases and J by 2 bases; unmatched bases: 9. CDR3 size: 15 residues. Germline CDR1 reads LNHDA; CDR2 reads SQIVND (reference sequence). CDR3 loop: CASTFSGTGPYEQYF. The CDR3 DNA is TGTGCCAGTACCTTTTCCGGGACAGGGCCCTACGAGCAGTACTTC. Supplemented by reference TRBV19 and TRBJ2-7, the full variable domain reads DGGITQSPKYLFRKEGQNVTLSCEQNLNHDAMYWYRQDPGQGLRLIYYSQIVNDFQKGDIAEGYSVSREKKESFPLTVTSAQKNPTAFYLCASTFSGTGPYEQYFGPGTRLTVT.

The chain links TRBV6-1 to TRBJ2-7, with 7 bases aligning to TRBD1. V was pared by 7 bases and J by 0 bases, with 9 bases of the junction left unmatched. Germline lookup yields CDR1 MNHNS and CDR2 SASEGT. The CDR3 spans 15 residues. CDR3 DNA: TGTGCCAGCACCCTGTCCCGGGACAGCTCCTACGAGCAGTACTTC. It codes for CASTLSRDSSYEQYF.

This clonotype was counted a few times. The J gene is TRBJ1-3, the V gene TRBV5-5, with a possible D match to TRBD1 (5 bases). The CDR3 spans 16 residues. Germline lookup yields CDR1 SGHKS and CDR2 YYEKEE (reference sequence). Trimming removed 3 bases from V and 4 bases from J, with 17 bases in between. The CDR3: CASSWGETTTGNTIYF. The CDR3 nucleotides read TGTGCCAGCAGCTGGGGGGAAACAACCACCGGAAACACCATATATTTT.

There are a few counts of this clonotype. The chain links TRBV5-4 to TRBJ2-1; D gene uncertain. Trimming took off 4 bases at V and 0 bases at J, with 17 bases between the two ends. This CDR3 region has 17 residues. Germline CDR1 is SGHNT and CDR2 is YYREEE (reference sequence). The CDR3 loop reads CASSPRTQPTSYNEQFF. The CDR3 nucleotides are TGTGCCAGCAGCCCGCGGACCCAACCCACCTCCTACAATGAGCAGTTCTTC.

This clonotype has ten or more counts. The V call is TRBV11-1, the J call TRBJ2-2, with TRBD1 matching over 8 bases. From germline, CDR1 is SGHAT and CDR2 FQDESV (reference sequence). The CDR3 sequence is 16 residues long. Trimming at V came to 3 bases and at J to 0 bases, leaving 3 bases not matched to a gene. Here the CDR3 reads CASSFEGQANTGELFF. The CDR3 nucleotides read TGTGCCAGCAGCTTTGAGGGACAGGCGAACACCGGGGAGCTGTTTTTT.

There are a few counts of this clonotype. The J gene is TRBJ2-7, the V gene TRBV3-1; tentatively, D is TRBD2 (6 bases). Germline loops: CDR1 LGHDT, CDR2 YNNKEL (reference sequence). Trimming removed 3 bases from V and 4 bases from J, with 13 bases in between. The CDR3 length is 14 residues. For the CDR3, the DNA is TGTGCCAGCAGCCACCCAAAACGGGGGTACGAGCAGTACTTC. It codes for CASSHPKRGYEQYF.

This clonotype was detected ten times or more. The V gene is TRBV14, the J gene TRBJ2-1; TRBD2 agrees at 9 bases. Germline CDR1 and CDR2: SGHDN and FVKESK. V lost 4 bases and J lost 4; bases outside the gene matches: 8. This CDR3 is built from 16 residues. CDR3 loop: CASSPAASGKYNEQFF. The CDR3 DNA is TGTGCCAGCAGCCCTGCGGCTAGCGGGAAGTACAATGAGCAGTTCTTC.

The chain combines TRBV9 with TRBJ2-5; TRBD2 matches at 8 bases. Germline V gene lookup returns CDR1 SGDLS and CDR2 YYNGEE. The trim removed 0 bases at V and 4 bases at J, leaving 2 bases unmatched. The CDR3 sequence is 14 residues long. The CDR3 region is CASSVGGRRETQYF. CDR3 coding DNA: TGTGCCAGCAGCGTAGGCGGGAGGAGAGAGACCCAGTACTTC. The entire variable domain, with the rest obtained from reference TRBV9 and TRBJ2-5, is as follows: DSGVTQTPKHLITATGQRVTLRCSPRSGDLSVYWYQQSLDQGLQFLIQYYNGEERAKGNILERFSAQQFPDLHSELNLSSLELGDSALYFCASSVGGRRETQYFGPGTRLLVL.

J is TRBJ2-1 and V is TRBV6-5, with 7 bases aligning to TRBD2. Germline-derived CDR1 and CDR2 are MNHEY and SVGAGI. Unmatched junction bases numbered 7, after V lost 2 bases and J lost 3 bases. This CDR3 is built from 16 residues. CDR3 loop: CASSYTAGTGYNEQFF. The CDR3 DNA reads as TGTGCCAGCAGTTACACAGCGGGAACTGGCTACAATGAGCAGTTCTTC.

The V call is TRBV7-6, the J call TRBJ2-7; 14 positions agree with TRBD2. V lost 2 bases and J lost 3; bases outside the gene matches: 6. Germline CDR1 reads SGHVS; CDR2 reads FNYEAQ. This CDR3 contains 17 residues. The CDR3 here is CASSLRTSGRLHYEQYF. The CDR3 bases are TGTGCCAGCAGCTTACGGACTAGCGGGAGGCTTCACTACGAGCAGTACTTC.

This clonotype was seen ten or more times. The chain is built from TRBV28 and TRBJ1-5; TRBD1 agrees at 7 bases. Trimming at V came to 2 bases and at J to 5 bases, leaving 12 bases not matched to a gene. The CDR3 runs to 17 residues. In germline, CDR1 is MDHEN, CDR2 SYDVKM. CDR3: CASSLRLGTEGHQPQHF. Written as DNA, the CDR3 is TGTGCCAGCAGTTTACGGCTGGGGACAGAGGGACATCAGCCCCAGCATTTT.

The chain recombines TRBV25-1 with TRBJ2-3; possibly TRBD1 or TRBD2 for D (5 bases each). Looked up from germline, CDR1 is MGHDK and CDR2 is SYGVNS. The CDR3 is 15 amino acids. V gave up 8 bases and J gave up 2 bases, with 17 bases separating them. Here the CDR3 DNA reads TGTGCCAGCGAGGGGAATTTTGGACCCACAGATACGCAGTATTTT. It yields the protein CASEGNFGPTDTQYF.